The 28 T cell receptor beta chains below were found in one sample sequenced in a study of cytotoxic CD8 clonotypes in ibrutinib-treated CLL. The table came from immunoSEQ multiplex PCR; TCRdb's copy has only in-frame clones and leaves some out. The sample yields some 140,000 clones, approximately 80% seen once. The sequenced sample was PBMCs, obtained after 12 months of ibrutinib treatment. These receptors all come from a human donor with chronic lymphocytic leukemia.

The V call is TRBV19, the J call TRBJ2-1, with D unresolved. Germline values: CDR1 LNHDA, CDR2 SQIVND (reference sequence). The CDR3 runs 15 residues. The germline V and J ends were trimmed by 3 bases and 0 bases, with 9 bases remaining between them. The CDR3 region is CASSMGLNSYNEQFF. CDR3 DNA sequence: TGTGCCAGTAGTATGGGCCTTAACTCCTACAATGAGCAGTTCTTC.

The rearrangement joins TRBV4-1 to TRBJ1-1; D may be TRBD1 (5 bases). This CDR3 contains 15 residues. The V end lost 0 bases, the J end lost 10 bases, and 18 bases lay between the germline ends. Germline CDR1 and CDR2: MGHRA and YSYEKL. The CDR3 DNA reads TGCGCCAGCAGCCAAGATCAACAAGGAGGGGTGGTAGCTTTCTTT. This translates into CASSQDQQGGVVAFF.

The gene calls are TRBV9 and TRBJ1-2, with a possible D match to TRBD1 (5 bases). The CDR3 sequence is 14 residues long. V shed 4 bases and J shed 1 base, with 11 bases lying between them. CDR1 and CDR2 (germline): SGDLS, YYNGEE. In nucleotides, the CDR3 is TGTGCCAGCAGCACCATAGACAGTAACTATGGCTACACCTTC. This translates into CASSTIDSNYGYTF.

This clone was seen more than once but under ten times. The rearrangement uses TRBV29-1 and TRBJ2-7; D gene ambiguous. The ends were cut back, 4 bases at V and 0 bases at J, with 10 bases in the middle. This CDR3 has 13 amino acids. The germline V gene encodes CDR1 SQVTM and CDR2 ANQGSEA. The CDR3 DNA reads as TGCAGCGTTGTATCCCTCCTCTCCTACGAGCAGTACTTC. Translation: CSVVSLLSYEQYF.

The V call is TRBV4-1, the J call TRBJ2-1; weak D call: TRBD1 (5 bases). The CDR3 covers 15 residues. V dropped 3 bases and J dropped 3 bases, with 12 bases sitting between them. The germline V gene encodes CDR1 MGHRA and CDR2 YSYEKL. CDR3 amino acids: CASSQVLGVYNEQFF. CDR3 sequence (DNA): TGCGCCAGCAGCCAGGTGTTAGGGGTCTACAATGAGCAGTTCTTC.

The V gene is TRBV19, the J gene TRBJ2-7, with a tentative D call TRBD1 (5 bases). V lost 2 bases, J lost 2 bases, and 16 bases lay in between. The CDR3 covers 16 residues. Germline V gene sequence: CDR1 LNHDA, CDR2 SQIVND (reference sequence). The CDR3 coding sequence is TGTGCCAGTAGTATATCGGCCAGGACAAATACCTACGAGCAGTACTTC. Translated, it gives CASSISARTNTYEQYF.

The V gene is TRBV29-1, the J gene TRBJ1-1; D possibly corresponds to TRBD1 (6 bases). The V gene's germline CDR1 is SQVTM and CDR2 ANQGSEA. This CDR3 is 13 amino acids long. Trimming took off 6 bases at V and 2 bases at J, with 13 bases between the two ends. The CDR3 loop reads CSVIRTANTEAFF. CDR3 sequence (DNA): TGCAGCGTAATTCGGACAGCTAACACTGAAGCTTTCTTT.

This chain uses TRBV19 with TRBJ1-2; D is unresolved. The CDR3 sequence is 15 residues long. Germline CDR1 and CDR2: LNHDA and SQIVND (reference sequence). The V gene lost 7 bases and the J gene lost 4 bases, with 19 bases spanning the gap. In DNA form, the CDR3 reads TGTGCCAGTACATCCCCAGGAACCGGCATCTATGGCTACACCTTC. Its protein is CASTSPGTGIYGYTF.

This clone showed up just a few times. V is TRBV27 and J is TRBJ2-2; D is unclear. Germline-derived CDR1 and CDR2 are MNHEY and SMNVEV (reference sequence). This CDR3 is 13 amino acids long. Trimming shortened V by 1 base and J by 2 bases, and 2 bases separated the two germline ends. CDR3 residues: CASSLYNTGELFF. As DNA, the CDR3 is TGTGCCAGCAGTTTATATAACACCGGGGAGCTGTTTTTT.

V and J are TRBV18 and TRBJ1-1; D remains unclear. Between the trimmed V and J ends, which lost 3 bases and 4 bases, there was a span of 9 bases. Germline CDR1 KGHSH, CDR2 LQKENI. The CDR3 contains 13 residues. The CDR3 reads CASSPPERTEAFF. The CDR3 DNA sequence: TGTGCCAGCTCACCCCCGGAGCGCACTGAAGCTTTCTTT.

The sample holds one count of this clone. This chain uses TRBV11-2 with TRBJ2-3; the match to TRBD2 covers 12 bases. The junction had 2 bases not matched to a gene; V was cut back by 0 bases and J by 1 base. Germline V gene data show CDR1 as SGHAT and CDR2 as FQNNGV. The CDR3 totals 17 residues. The CDR3 bases are TGTGCCAGCAGCTTAGACCCTAGCGGGAGGGGCACAGATACGCAGTATTTT. This sequence encodes CASSLDPSGRGTDTQYF.

V gene TRBV15 combines with J gene TRBJ1-2; D remains unclear. This CDR3 spans 15 amino acids. Germline assignment: CDR1 LNHNV and CDR2 YYDKDF (reference sequence). V shed 0 bases and J shed 0 bases, with 8 bases lying between them. CDR3 amino acids: CATSRDWAANYGYTF. The CDR3 bases are TGTGCCACCAGCAGAGATTGGGCAGCTAACTATGGCTACACCTTC. Complete variable domain (other parts from reference TRBV15 and TRBJ1-2): DAMVIQNPRYQVTQFGKPVTLSCSQTLNHNVMYWYQQKSSQAPKLLFHYYDKDFNNEADTPDNFQSRRPNTSFCFLDIRSPGLGDTAMYLCATSRDWAANYGYTFGSGTRLTVV.

The V gene is TRBV6-5, the J gene TRBJ1-1; D remains unclear. Germline V CDR1 and CDR2: MNHEY, SVGAGI. This CDR3 contains 14 residues. V shed 6 bases and J shed 4 bases, with 15 bases lying between them. CDR3 DNA: TGTGCCAGCAGAGAGAGACACTTGCCCACTGAAGCTTTCTTT. It yields the protein CASRERHLPTEAFF.

For the CDR3, the DNA is TGTGCCAACCTGGACAGGGCCGGTCGGGAAAAACTGTTTTTT. Encoded protein: CANLDRAGREKLFF. The chain has TRBV14 and TRBJ1-4, with TRBD1 matching 8 bases. Trimming at V came to 10 bases and at J to 8 bases, leaving 12 bases not matched to a gene. This CDR3 spans 14 amino acids. Germline V gene data show CDR1 as SGHDN and CDR2 as FVKESK.

In its sample, this clone was seen a few times. The rearrangement joins TRBV6-5 to TRBJ1-5; D remains unclear. The germline V gene encodes CDR1 MNHEY and CDR2 SVGAGI. The germline V and J ends were trimmed by 6 bases and 0 bases, with 3 bases remaining between them. The CDR3 contains 12 residues. The CDR3 loop is CASRGSNQPQHF. The CDR3 bases are TGTGCCAGCAGGGGTAGCAATCAGCCCCAGCATTTT.

The gene calls are TRBV30 and TRBJ2-1; TRBD2 matches 9 bases. Germline CDR1 and CDR2: GTSNPN and SVGIG (reference sequence). V trimming: 0 bases; J trimming: 8 bases; junction bases outside the gene matches: 11. The CDR3 totals 16 residues. CDR3 in amino acids: CAWSVGLAGHGDEQFF. CDR3 DNA sequence: TGTGCCTGGAGTGTAGGGCTAGCGGGACATGGGGATGAGCAGTTCTTC.

This clone was recorded only once. The J gene is TRBJ2-7, the V gene TRBV5-1, with 7 nucleotides matching TRBD2. Germline V gene sequence: CDR1 SGHRS, CDR2 YFSETQ. This CDR3 region has 15 residues. V was pared by 0 bases and J by 3 bases, with 6 bases of the junction left unmatched. CDR3 coding DNA: TGCGCCAGCAGCTTGGTTGGCGGGAGTTTCTACGAGCAGTACTTC. As protein: CASSLVGGSFYEQYF.

This chain joins TRBV27 and TRBJ1-2, with unresolved D. The V gene's germline CDR1 is MNHEY and CDR2 SMNVEV (reference sequence). This CDR3 has 15 amino acids. The V end lost 7 bases, the J end lost 0 bases, and 15 bases lay between the germline ends. The CDR3 nucleotides read TGTGCCAGCAATAGAGGCGGCCCAGCTAACTATGGCTACACCTTC. Translating gives CASNRGGPANYGYTF.

The V and J genes are TRBV27 and TRBJ2-5; D possibly corresponds to TRBD2 (6 bases). The V end lost 4 bases, the J end lost 4 bases, and 19 bases lay between the germline ends. CDR3 length: 16 amino acids. Germline lookup yields CDR1 MNHEY and CDR2 SMNVEV (reference sequence). CDR3: CASSSLAKGKLETQYF. As DNA, the CDR3 is TGTGCCAGCAGTTCGCTAGCGAAAGGGAAGCTAGAGACCCAGTACTTC.

CDR3 region: CASSHLIRTAEAFF. Here the CDR3 DNA reads TGTGCCAGCAGCCATCTTATTAGGACGGCTGAAGCTTTCTTT. The gene calls are TRBV4-2 and TRBJ1-1; D unresolved. Trimming took off 3 bases at V and 6 bases at J, with 14 bases between the two ends. This CDR3 has 14 residues. Germline V gene sequence: CDR1 LGHNA, CDR2 YNFKEQ.

The chain uses TRBV5-4 and TRBJ2-3; possibly TRBD1 for D (5 bases). This CDR3 is 15 amino acids long. V lost 3 bases to trimming and J lost 0 bases, with 11 bases between them. The germline V gene has CDR1 SGHNT and CDR2 YYREEE (reference sequence). In DNA, the CDR3 is TGTGCCAGCAGCTCATGGACAACTAGCACAGATACGCAGTATTTT. Amino acids: CASSSWTTSTDTQYF.

This chain uses TRBV7-2 with TRBJ2-2, with D tentatively TRBD2 (5 bases). The V gene's germline CDR1 is SGHTA and CDR2 FQGNSA. V lost 5 bases, J lost 6 bases, and 19 bases lay in between. The CDR3 sequence is 16 residues long. CDR3 nucleotide sequence: TGTGCCAGCAGCCCCCTTTCGAGGGCCGGGGCCGGGGAGCTGTTTTTT. It yields the protein CASSPLSRAGAGELFF.

This clone was seen once. The chain recombines TRBV7-9 with TRBJ2-7; possible D gene TRBD1, 6 bases. The length of the CDR3 is 15 residues. CDR1 and CDR2 from the germline V gene are SEHNR and FQNEAQ (reference sequence). Between the trimmed V and J ends, which lost 7 bases and 2 bases, there was a span of 18 bases. CDR3 sequence reads: CASNSPRGQTYEQYF. Here the CDR3 DNA reads TGTGCCAGCAACTCCCCCCGCGGACAGACCTACGAGCAGTACTTC.

The chain has TRBV27 and TRBJ1-2; no firm D call. From germline, CDR1 is MNHEY and CDR2 SMNVEV (reference sequence). V lost 0 bases, J lost 5 bases, and 10 bases lay in between. This CDR3 region has 14 residues. CDR3 coding DNA: TGTGCCAGCAGTTTATCGAGCAGAACTTATGGCTACACCTTC. Translated, it gives CASSLSSRTYGYTF.

In its sample, this clone was seen a few times. The rearrangement joins TRBV6-4 to TRBJ1-2, with TRBD1 as a possible D gene (5 bases). Germline V CDR1 and CDR2: MRHNA, SNTAGT. The CDR3 is 14 residues long. Trimming took off 7 bases at V and 0 bases at J, with 12 bases between the two ends. CDR3 nucleotide sequence: TGTGCCAGCATTACAGGAAGGCCTAACTATGGCTACACCTTC. As protein: CASITGRPNYGYTF.

In this sample, this clone turned up a few times. The chain has TRBV5-6 and TRBJ2-7, with D unresolved. The CDR3 consists of 14 residues. Germline V lookup: CDR1 SGHDT, CDR2 YYEEEE. V lost 2 bases and J lost 5, with 14 bases in between. The CDR3, as DNA: TGTGCCAGCAGCTTACTCTTAGGGAACGACGAGCAGTACTTC. It translates to CASSLLLGNDEQYF. Looking up the rest from reference TRBV5-6 and TRBJ2-7 gives the full variable domain: DAGVTQSPTHLIKTRGQQVTLRCSPKSGHDTVSWYQQALGQGPQFIFQYYEEEERQRGNFPDRFSGHQFPNYSSELNVNALLLGDSALYLCASSLLLGNDEQYFGPGTRLTVT.

The V gene is TRBV27, the J gene TRBJ2-5; D may be TRBD2 (5 bases). This CDR3 spans 17 amino acids. V was cut by 2 bases and J by 2 bases, with 18 bases left in between. Germline assignment: CDR1 MNHEY and CDR2 SMNVEV (reference sequence). CDR3 sequence: CASSLGRPADPQETQYF. For the CDR3, the DNA is TGTGCCAGCAGTTTAGGTCGGCCAGCGGACCCACAAGAGACCCAGTACTTC.

J is TRBJ1-3 and V is TRBV20-1; D gene ambiguous. Germline V gene data show CDR1 as DFQATT and CDR2 as SNEGSKA (reference sequence). Trimming pared 5 bases from V and 4 bases from J, leaving 6 bases between. This CDR3 is built from 11 residues. The CDR3 bases are TGCAGTGCTGCTTGGGGAAACACCATATATTTT. This codes for CSAAWGNTIYF.